Each of the 12 T cell receptor beta chains below was sequenced from the same sample in a study of shared clonotypes between healthy human individuals. The method was immunoSEQ multiplex PCR; TCRdb's version includes in-frame clones alone and lacks a portion of them. Of hundreds of thousands of clones in the sample, 90% to 96% were seen once. Sequenced input: naive CD4+ T cells sorted from blood. As for subset: CD45RA+ positively selected. All receptors derive from a woman aged 25-40 years in good health.

The chain carries TRBV5-4 and TRBJ1-2, with 8 bases that match TRBD1. V dropped 4 bases and J dropped 6; count of bases not matched to a gene: 5. The germline CDR1 and CDR2 sequences are SGHNT and YYREEE (reference sequence). This CDR3 comprises 13 residues. The CDR3 DNA reads as TGTGCCAGCAGCCCTCAGGGGGCGGATGGCTACACCTTC. It encodes CASSPQGADGYTF.

The chain employs TRBV5-4 and TRBJ2-3; 7 bases are a match to TRBD2. V lost 7 bases and J lost 5; bases outside the gene matches: 13. Looked up from germline, CDR1 is SGHNT and CDR2 is YYREEE (reference sequence). The CDR3 contains 15 residues. CDR3 protein: CASQRGAGEIDTQYF. The DNA for the CDR3 is TGTGCCAGCCAACGGGGCGCGGGAGAAATAGATACGCAGTATTTT.

The V call is TRBV5-1, the J call TRBJ2-5, with 11 bases lining up with TRBD2. The germline gives CDR1 SGHRS, CDR2 YFSETQ. V shed 5 bases and J 6 bases; nucleotides not matched to a gene: 9. This CDR3 has 15 amino acids. Written as DNA, the CDR3 is TGCGCCAGCAGTACCGTAGCGGGAGGGCCCCAGACCCAGTACTTC. As protein: CASSTVAGGPQTQYF.

The rearrangement links TRBV18 to TRBJ2-1; 8 positions match TRBD1. The CDR3 is made up of 18 amino acids. The trim removed 6 bases at V and 2 bases at J, leaving 15 bases unmatched. Per the germline V gene, CDR1 is KGHSH and CDR2 is LQKENI. The CDR3 here is CASSLMGNQGATYNEQFF. The CDR3 bases are TGTGCCAGCTCCTTAATGGGTAACCAGGGGGCTACCTACAATGAGCAGTTCTTC.

V is TRBV6-5 and J is TRBJ1-4, with TRBD1 matching over 9 bases. Germline V lookup: CDR1 MNHEY, CDR2 SVGAGI. After removal of 5 bases from V and 4 bases from J, the junction contained 2 bases not matched to a gene. The CDR3 contains 14 residues. DNA of the CDR3: TGTGCCAGCAGTCGGACAGGGGTTAATGAAAAACTGTTTTTT. As protein: CASSRTGVNEKLFF.

This chain links TRBV2 with TRBJ2-2; D may match TRBD1 or TRBD2 (5 bases each). The CDR3 spans 18 residues. CDR1 and CDR2 (germline): SNHLY, FYNNEI. V dropped 2 bases and J dropped 5 bases, with 21 bases sitting between them. The chain's CDR3 is CASSELGWQGRGTGELFF. The CDR3, as DNA: TGTGCCAGCAGTGAATTGGGTTGGCAGGGACGGGGAACCGGGGAGCTGTTTTTT.

The V call is TRBV28, the J call TRBJ1-6, with D possibly TRBD1 on 5 matching bases. The CDR3 has 15 amino acids. Trimming removed 5 bases from V and 0 bases from J, with 8 bases in between. The germline CDR1 and CDR2 sequences are MDHEN and SYDVKM. The CDR3 DNA reads TGTGCCAGCAGTGAGGGGAGCTCCTATAATTCACCCCTCCACTTT. It codes for CASSEGSSYNSPLHF.

This sequence joins TRBV15 and TRBJ2-3; the D gene is possibly TRBD1 (5 bases). This CDR3 spans 13 amino acids. V gave up 7 bases and J gave up 6 bases, with 14 bases separating them. From germline, CDR1 is LNHNV and CDR2 YYDKDF (reference sequence). CDR3 sequence reads: CATTQGVRDTQYF. The CDR3 nucleotides are TGTGCCACCACCCAGGGTGTGAGGGATACGCAGTATTTT.

The rearrangement joins TRBV5-6 to TRBJ2-5; 9 bases map to TRBD1. This CDR3 is 15 amino acids long. CDR1 is SGHDT, CDR2 YYEEEE, per germline. V lost 0 bases, J lost 2 bases, and 2 bases stayed unmatched. This chain's CDR3 is CASSLETGGQETQYF. The DNA of the CDR3 is TGTGCCAGCAGCTTGGAGACAGGGGGTCAAGAGACCCAGTACTTC.

The chain employs TRBV7-3 and TRBJ2-2, with TRBD2 identical over 11 bases. Germline loops: CDR1 SGHTA, CDR2 FQGTGA. Trimming at V came to 5 bases and at J to 6 bases, leaving 8 bases not matched to a gene. CDR3 length equals 16 residues. The CDR3 nucleotides read TGTGCCAGCAGCCTCCTAGGGACTAGCGGTCCCGGGGAGCTGTTTTTT. It specifies CASSLLGTSGPGELFF.

J is TRBJ1-5 and V is TRBV7-9; TRBD1 agrees at 9 bases. CDR1 is SEHNR, CDR2 FQNEAQ, per germline (reference sequence). This CDR3 comprises 16 residues. The trim removed 5 bases at V and 4 bases at J, leaving 9 bases unmatched. CDR3 DNA: TGTGCCAGCAGCCCATTACAGGGGGCCGATAATCAGCCCCAGCATTTT. This encodes CASSPLQGADNQPQHF. The full variable domain, with the rest looked up from reference TRBV7-9 and TRBJ1-5, is DTGVSQNPRHKITKRGQNVTFRCDPISEHNRLYWYRQTLGQGPEFLTYFQNEAQLEKSRLLSDRFSAERPKGSFSTLEIQRTEQGDSAMYLCASSPLQGADNQPQHFGDGTRLSIL.

The J gene is TRBJ2-5, the V gene TRBV5-1, with 11 bases fitting TRBD2. Unmatched junction bases numbered 15, after V lost 6 bases and J lost 2 bases. The CDR3 is 18 residues long. Germline-derived CDR1 and CDR2 are SGHRS and YFSETQ. The chain's CDR3 is CASTSGTSGRPSQETQYF. DNA of the CDR3: TGCGCCAGCACCTCCGGGACTAGCGGCCGTCCGAGTCAAGAGACCCAGTACTTC.